These 9 T cell receptor beta chains were sequenced from one sample in a study of low-dose radiotherapy and immunotherapy resistance in tumors. Priming of first-strand cDNA relied on TRAV- and TRBV-specific primers (covering alpha and beta chains). TCR amplification used about 20 PCR cycles, a constant-region primer and a V-primer adapter. TCRdb re-derived calls from the reads in MiXCR, one entry per CDR3 protein. The table lists tens of thousands of distinct CDR3 sequences, approximately 26% of them singletons, with 6% to 7% in the top ten. The sample's time point: before trial treatment. Material: PBMCs, obtained before treatment. Receptors originate from a male donor with rectosigmoid adenocarcinoma.

V is TRBV21-1 and J is TRBJ2-1; TRBD2 is taken as the D call from the table, unchecked against the DNA. TRBV21-1 is given as a pseudogene. The CDR3 is 15 amino acids. The CDR3 DNA reads TGTGCCAGCACCAAGGGGTGGGAGGCCTACAATGAGCAGTTCTTC. Translation: CASTKGWEAYNEQFF.

V is TRBV4-2 and J is TRBJ2-2; 7 bases match TRBD1. Unmatched junction bases numbered 3, after V lost 3 bases and J lost 8 bases. CDR1 and CDR2 (germline): LGHNA, YNFKEQ. This CDR3 spans 13 amino acids. CDR3 nucleotides: TGTGCCAGCAGCCAGGCACAGGGGGGGGAGCTGTTTTTT. This encodes CASSQAQGGELFF.

Concerning this clonotype itself: The likely explanation is a read error, given a far larger clone one base away. The V call is TRBV6-6, the J call TRBJ2-7; 11 nucleotides line up with TRBD2. The V segment lost 6 bases and the J segment 7 bases; nucleotides outside the gene matches: 14. Per the germline V gene, CDR1 is MNHNY and CDR2 is SVGAGI (reference sequence). CDR3 length: 16 amino acids. CDR3 protein: CASRRELAGAYNEQYF. Written as DNA, the CDR3 is TGTGCCAGCAGGCGAGAACTAGCGGGAGCTTACAATGAGCAGTACTTC.

This clonotype appeared many times. The V and J genes are TRBV13 and TRBJ2-1; D is perhaps TRBD1 (6 bases). CDR1 is PRHDT, CDR2 FYEKMQ, per germline (reference sequence). With 2 bases removed from V and 2 bases from J, the gap between germline ends came to 10 bases. CDR3 length equals 15 residues. The CDR3 region has the DNA TGTGCCAGCAGCTTAAGCAGGGGACCCTACAATGAGCAGTTCTTC. This gives the protein CASSLSRGPYNEQFF.

Ten or more counts support this clonotype. The chain couples TRBV9 to TRBJ2-6; D call uncertain. Germline V CDR1 and CDR2: SGDLS, YYNGEE. There are 15 residues in the CDR3. Trimming took off 8 bases at V and 0 bases at J, with 12 bases between the two ends. The CDR3 sequence is CASTGPGSGANVLTF. The CDR3 DNA reads TGTGCCAGTACCGGGCCAGGCTCTGGGGCCAACGTCCTGACTTTC.

This clonotype was observed many times. The chain employs TRBV20-1 and TRBJ2-5; D is uncertain. Trimming stripped 5 bases from V and 1 base from J, with 11 bases between. The CDR3 is made up of 13 amino acids. Germline assignment: CDR1 DFQATT and CDR2 SNEGSKA (reference sequence). CDR3 residues: CSAVRDTQETQYF. CDR3 nucleotides: TGCAGTGCTGTTCGTGACACCCAAGAGACCCAGTACTTC.

Regarding this clonotype: This likely came from a read error, as a far larger clone is one base away. The chain joins TRBV2 to TRBJ2-1, with D possibly TRBD2 on 5 matching bases. The ends were cut back, 9 bases at V and 6 bases at J, with 21 bases in the middle. Germline V gene sequence: CDR1 SNHLY, CDR2 FYNNEI. The CDR3 has 15 residues. The CDR3 loop is CARSRRMGRINEQFF. The DNA of the CDR3 is TGTGCCAGAAGCCGCAGAATGGGGAGAATCAATGAGCAGTTCTTC.

This clonotype was counted ten times or more. V and J are TRBV3-1 and TRBJ1-6; 7 nucleotides align to TRBD1. V gave up 1 base and J gave up 10 bases; unmatched junction bases: 7. The CDR3 covers 15 residues. CDR1 is LGHDT, CDR2 YNNKEL, per germline (reference sequence). CDR3 protein: CASSQATTGNSPLHF. CDR3 sequence (DNA): TGTGCCAGCAGCCAAGCAACGACAGGGAACTCACCCCTCCACTTT.

In this sample, this clonotype turned up many times. This chain uses TRBV6-1 with TRBJ2-5; no reliable D call. CDR1 is MNHNS, CDR2 SASEGT, per germline. The CDR3 length is 13 residues. The V and J ends lost 6 bases and 0 bases respectively, with 8 bases between them. The DNA of the CDR3 is TGTGCCAGCAGCCCCCGACACCAAGAGACCCAGTACTTC. Translation: CASSPRHQETQYF.